The 32 T cell receptor beta chains listed next were all sequenced from one sample in a study of PD-L1 blockade in urothelial cancer. Time point specified: pretreatment peripheral blood. Here immunoSEQ multiplex PCR was the method, and the copy in TCRdb shows in-frame clones only, minus some. Counted here are 95,000 or so clones, around 87% occurring once; the ten biggest clones make up 1.5% to 2.5%. Material: PBMCs, obtained around atezolizumab (anti-PD-L1) treatment. The source is a man between 60 and 70 years old with urothelial cancer.

The CDR3 coding sequence is TGCGCCAGCAGCCAGGTCGGGAAGAACACTGAAGCTTTCTTT. It encodes CASSQVGKNTEAFF. The rearrangement links TRBV4-1 to TRBJ1-1; D call uncertain. The CDR3 runs 14 residues. From germline, CDR1 is MGHRA and CDR2 YSYEKL. Trimming left V 3 bases short and J 1 base short, with 9 bases between.

The chain links TRBV7-2 to TRBJ1-1; a weak D match, TRBD1 (6 bases). CDR3 length: 17 residues. Trimming removed 4 bases at V and 6 bases at J, with 24 bases between. The germline V gene encodes CDR1 SGHTA and CDR2 FQGNSA. The CDR3 nucleotides read TGTGCCAGCAGCTCGAATGCCTGGGACACCGCCCGACCTGAAGCTTTCTTT. This encodes CASSSNAWDTARPEAFF. Full variable domain (remainder filled in from reference TRBV7-2 and TRBJ1-1): GAGVSQSPSNKVTEKGKDVELRCDPISGHTALYWYRQSLGQGLEFLIYFQGNSAPDKSGLPSDRFSAERTGGSVSTLTIQRTQQEDSAVYLCASSSNAWDTARPEAFFGQGTRLTVV.

The chain links TRBV2 to TRBJ2-7; TRBD1 is a possible D gene (5 bases). V shed 9 bases and J shed 2 bases, with 14 bases lying between them. This CDR3 spans 13 amino acids. Germline-derived CDR1 and CDR2 are SNHLY and FYNNEI. The CDR3 loop is CASNRRDPYEQYF. CDR3 sequence (DNA): TGTGCCAGTAACAGGCGAGACCCCTACGAGCAGTACTTC. Full variable domain (outside the CDR3, taken from reference TRBV2 and TRBJ2-7): EPEVTQTPSHQVTQMGQEVILRCVPISNHLYFYWYRQILGQKVEFLVSFYNNEISEKSEIFDDQFSVERPDGSNFTLKIRSTKLEDSAMYFCASNRRDPYEQYFGPGTRLTVT.

Here the CDR3 DNA reads TGCAGCGTTGGGCTAGCCAAAAACATTCAGTACTTC. Translation gives CSVGLAKNIQYF. V and J are TRBV29-1 and TRBJ2-4; D is unclear. CDR3 length: 12 residues. CDR1 is SQVTM, CDR2 ANQGSEA, per germline. The V end was cut by 4 bases, the J end by 0 bases, with 4 bases between. Full variable domain (missing parts from reference TRBV29-1 and TRBJ2-4): SAVISQKPSRDICQRGTSLTIQCQVDSQVTMMFWYRQQPGQSLTLIATANQGSEATYESGFVIDKFPISRPNLTFSTLTVSNMSPEDSSIYLCSVGLAKNIQYFGAGTRLSVL.

This chain joins TRBV6-4 and TRBJ2-2, with TRBD2 matching over 12 bases. With V trimmed by 4 bases and J by 0 bases, 6 bases remained unmatched. The CDR3 sequence is 18 residues long. CDR1 is MRHNA and CDR2 is SNTAGT in the germline V gene. CDR3 DNA sequence: TGTGCCAGCAGTGGAACTCCTAGCGGGGGGGCGAACACCGGGGAGCTGTTTTTT. Translating gives CASSGTPSGGANTGELFF.

This clone has only one observation. The chain recombines TRBV27 with TRBJ2-7, with D unresolved. The germline V gene has CDR1 MNHEY and CDR2 SMNVEV (reference sequence). The CDR3 totals 13 residues. V was clipped by 6 bases and J by 0 bases, with 9 bases between them. CDR3 coding DNA: TGTGCCAGCAGCTGGGCCCCCTCCTACGAGCAGTACTTC. It translates to CASSWAPSYEQYF.

There are a few counts of this clone. The V call is TRBV27, the J call TRBJ2-7; 9 nucleotides match TRBD1. The CDR3 is 15 residues long. Trimming cost V 7 bases and J 2 bases; bases outside gene matches: 9. The germline V gene has CDR1 MNHEY and CDR2 SMNVEV (reference sequence). This CDR3 is CASTPGDRAAYEQYF. The CDR3 DNA follows: TGTGCCAGCACCCCCGGGGACAGGGCTGCCTACGAGCAGTACTTC.

This clone was seen a few times. The CDR3 coding sequence is TGTGCCAGCAGCTTAGGGCATGAGCAGTTCTTC. As protein: CASSLGHEQFF. V gene TRBV7-9 combines with J gene TRBJ2-1; D not certain. CDR3 length equals 11 residues. Trimming stripped 1 base from V and 8 bases from J, with 3 bases between. The germline V gene encodes CDR1 SEHNR and CDR2 FQNEAQ (reference sequence).

The rearrangement uses TRBV2 and TRBJ1-2; D ambiguous. CDR3 length equals 13 residues. CDR1 SNHLY and CDR2 FYNNEI come from the germline V gene. Trimming shortened V by 3 bases and J by 4 bases, and 9 bases separated the two germline ends. The CDR3 reads CASSESIIYGYTF. Here the CDR3 DNA reads TGTGCCAGCAGTGAGAGCATAATCTATGGCTACACCTTC.

This rearrangement joins TRBV27 to TRBJ1-1; 8 nucleotides match TRBD1. V shed 3 bases and J 3 bases; nucleotides not matched to a gene: 12. CDR1 is MNHEY and CDR2 is SMNVEV in the germline V gene (reference sequence). The CDR3 is made up of 17 amino acids. The CDR3 DNA sequence: TGTGCCAGCAGTTTTCTGGACAGGGTGGGGGCGGACACTGAAGCTTTCTTT. Residues: CASSFLDRVGADTEAFF.

The genes are TRBV19 and TRBJ2-7; unclear D gene. The germline V and J ends were trimmed by 2 bases and 0 bases, with 8 bases remaining between them. This CDR3 has 14 residues. The V gene's germline CDR1 is LNHDA and CDR2 SQIVND (reference sequence). The CDR3 nucleotides read TGTGCCAGTAGTATACATTTGAGCTCCTACGAGCAGTACTTC. This translates into CASSIHLSSYEQYF.

In nucleotides, the CDR3 is TGTGCCAGCAGCAAGGCCAGGGTTTTCTACGAGCAGTACTTC. Amino acids: CASSKARVFYEQYF. This rearrangement joins TRBV28 to TRBJ2-7; D might be TRBD1 (5 bases). Looked up from germline, CDR1 is MDHEN and CDR2 is SYDVKM. The CDR3 totals 14 residues. Trimming stripped 6 bases from V and 3 bases from J, with 15 bases between.

The chain recombines TRBV28 with TRBJ2-7, with D maybe TRBD2 (5 bases). From germline, CDR1 is MDHEN and CDR2 SYDVKM. The germline V and J ends were trimmed by 6 bases and 3 bases, with 18 bases remaining between them. The CDR3 has 15 amino acids. CDR3 sequence: CASSLSSRGFYEQYF. The CDR3 DNA reads as TGTGCCAGCAGCCTTTCCTCCAGAGGGTTCTACGAGCAGTACTTC.

The count of this clone is one. The V gene is TRBV30, the J gene TRBJ1-1, with 7 bases aligning to TRBD1. Trimming removed 6 bases from V and 2 bases from J; junction bases left unmatched: 9. The CDR3 is made up of 14 amino acids. From germline, CDR1 is GTSNPN and CDR2 SVGIG (reference sequence). CDR3 coding DNA: TGTGCCTGCCCAGGGGGACAGCTCAACACTGAAGCTTTCTTT. Its protein product is CACPGGQLNTEAFF.

The V gene is TRBV28, the J gene TRBJ2-7, with 10 bases fitting TRBD1. The CDR3 is 19 residues long. Germline trimming cut 4 bases from V and 4 bases from J; bases unmatched to any gene: 19. Germline lookup yields CDR1 MDHEN and CDR2 SYDVKM. The chain's CDR3 is CASSSAWGQGWNPSYEQYF. The CDR3 DNA sequence: TGTGCCAGCAGTTCAGCATGGGGACAGGGGTGGAACCCCTCATACGAGCAGTACTTC. Supplemented by reference TRBV28 and TRBJ2-7, the full variable domain reads DVKVTQSSRYLVKRTGEKVFLECVQDMDHENMFWYRQDPGLGLRLIYFSYDVKMKEKGDIPEGYSVSREKKERFSLILESASTNQTSMYLCASSSAWGQGWNPSYEQYFGPGTRLTVT.

CDR3 in DNA: TGTGCCAGTAGTATAGGTCGCTATGGCTACACCTTC. As protein: CASSIGRYGYTF. This chain connects TRBV19 to TRBJ1-2; no firm D call. The germline V gene has CDR1 LNHDA and CDR2 SQIVND (reference sequence). The V end was cut by 1 base, the J end by 4 bases, with 4 bases between. This CDR3 has 12 residues.

The V gene is TRBV11-2, the J gene TRBJ2-1; TRBD2 agrees at 11 bases. With 3 bases clipped from V and 7 bases from J, the junction kept 5 bases outside the gene matches. The germline CDR1 and CDR2 sequences are SGHAT and FQNNGV. The CDR3 sequence is 15 residues long. The CDR3 is CASSFSSGRANEQFF. In nucleotides, the CDR3 is TGTGCCAGCAGCTTCAGTAGCGGGAGGGCAAATGAGCAGTTCTTC.

CDR3: CASRRAEDTQYF. The CDR3, as DNA: TGTGCCAGCAGGAGGGCGGAGGATACGCAGTATTTT. The chain is built from TRBV6-6 and TRBJ2-3; tentative D call: TRBD2 (5 bases). This CDR3 is 12 amino acids long. V was pared by 6 bases and J by 6 bases, with 10 bases between. Germline CDR1 is MNHNY and CDR2 is SVGAGI (reference sequence).

The rearrangement uses TRBV5-1 and TRBJ1-5, with a weak D call TRBD1 (5 bases). CDR1 is SGHRS, CDR2 YFSETQ, per germline. The CDR3 runs to 14 residues. V was trimmed by 0 bases and J by 6 bases, leaving 10 bases between them. CDR3 in DNA: TGCGCCAGCAGCTTGGAAGGGGAGGTTCAGCCCCAGCATTTT. This codes for CASSLEGEVQPQHF.

The chain joins TRBV28 to TRBJ2-3; 11 nucleotides line up with TRBD2. Germline trimming cut 3 bases from V and 3 bases from J; bases unmatched to any gene: 8. CDR3 length: 17 residues. CDR1 and CDR2 from the germline V gene are MDHEN and SYDVKM. This CDR3 is CASSLGPGTSGTDTQYF. CDR3 nucleotide sequence: TGTGCCAGCAGTTTGGGGCCCGGGACTAGCGGAACAGATACGCAGTATTTT.

The chain joins TRBV15 to TRBJ2-5; 9 nucleotides match TRBD2. The junction had 15 bases not matched to a gene; V was cut back by 9 bases and J by 7 bases. The CDR3 extends over 15 amino acids. CDR1 and CDR2 (germline): LNHNV, YYDKDF (reference sequence). CDR3 bases: TGTGCCACGGCCGGGGGCGGGGGGGCTTCAGGGACCCAGTACTTC. Translating it yields CATAGGGGASGTQYF.

The chain has TRBV11-1 and TRBJ2-2; TRBD2 matches at 7 bases. From germline, CDR1 is SGHAT and CDR2 FQDESV (reference sequence). The V gene end was trimmed by 6 bases and the J gene end by 6 bases; junction bases not matched to a gene: 7. The CDR3 consists of 14 residues. The CDR3 sequence is CASSLSGIAGELFF. The CDR3 DNA follows: TGTGCCAGCAGTTTAAGCGGGATCGCCGGGGAGCTGTTTTTT.

The rearrangement joins TRBV10-2 to TRBJ1-6; 7 positions match TRBD1. Trimming took 8 bases from V and 6 from J; bases not matched to a gene: 10. CDR1 and CDR2 from the germline V gene are WSHSY and SAAADI. The CDR3 contains 15 residues. The CDR3 is CASGSSDRANSPLHF. CDR3 nucleotides: TGCGCCAGCGGAAGTAGCGACAGGGCTAATTCACCCCTCCACTTT.

The chain is built from TRBV6-6 and TRBJ1-5, with 11 bases matching TRBD1. J gave up 1 base and V 4 bases, and 3 bases lay outside the gene matches. The CDR3 has 16 residues. Germline V CDR1 and CDR2: MNHNY, SVGAGI (reference sequence). The CDR3 DNA follows: TGTGCCAGCAGTTCGGGACAGGGGGGAAGCAATCAGCCCCAGCATTTT. It encodes CASSSGQGGSNQPQHF.

The chain uses TRBV7-8 and TRBJ1-2; 10 bases match TRBD1. The CDR3 is 15 residues long. Germline values: CDR1 SGHVS, CDR2 FQNEAQ. Germline trimming cut 5 bases from V and 11 bases from J; bases unmatched to any gene: 14. In DNA form, the CDR3 reads TGTGCCAGCAGCCTACGCACCGGGACAGGGGAGGGATACACCTTC. Its translation: CASSLRTGTGEGYTF.

This clone turned up a few times. This chain connects TRBV15 to TRBJ2-5, with a weak D call TRBD2 (6 bases). Germline V gene lookup returns CDR1 LNHNV and CDR2 YYDKDF (reference sequence). The germline V and J ends were trimmed by 8 bases and 4 bases, with 14 bases remaining between them. CDR3 length equals 13 residues. The CDR3 protein is CATFRGFGETQYF. For the CDR3, the DNA is TGTGCCACCTTCCGGGGGTTTGGAGAGACCCAGTACTTC.

This chain joins TRBV7-9 and TRBJ1-5, with 7 bases that match TRBD1. CDR3 length: 13 residues. Germline lookup yields CDR1 SEHNR and CDR2 FQNEAQ (reference sequence). With V trimmed by 4 bases and J by 7 bases, 4 bases remained unmatched. Written as DNA, the CDR3 is TGTGCCAGCAGCTACACAGGGGAACAGCCCCAGCATTTT. Translation gives CASSYTGEQPQHF.

The V call is TRBV30, the J call TRBJ2-7; 7 bases match TRBD2. Germline values: CDR1 GTSNPN, CDR2 SVGIG (reference sequence). The length of the CDR3 is 12 residues. Trimming took 4 bases from V and 3 from J; bases not matched to a gene: 3. CDR3 sequence (DNA): TGTGCCTGGAATGGCGGGGGCTACGAGCAGTACTTC. Protein: CAWNGGGYEQYF.

V and J are TRBV5-1 and TRBJ1-4; D possibly corresponds to TRBD1 (5 bases). The ends were cut back, 0 bases at V and 7 bases at J, with 13 bases in the middle. The germline V gene encodes CDR1 SGHRS and CDR2 YFSETQ. This CDR3 comprises 15 residues. CDR3 nucleotide sequence: TGCGCCAGCAGCTTGGCAGATGGCGGGGGTGAAAAACTGTTTTTT. Encoded protein: CASSLADGGGEKLFF.

The chain recombines TRBV28 with TRBJ2-3; 9 bases map to TRBD1. V lost 5 bases and J lost 3; bases outside the gene matches: 9. Germline CDR1 is MDHEN and CDR2 is SYDVKM. The CDR3 is 16 amino acids. The CDR3 protein is CASSPAPGQGTDTQYF. The CDR3 nucleotides read TGTGCCAGCAGTCCAGCTCCGGGACAGGGAACAGATACGCAGTATTTT.

The V call is TRBV10-3, the J call TRBJ1-2, with 8 bases matching TRBD1. V was pared by 3 bases and J by 4 bases, with 7 bases of the junction left unmatched. Germline V gives CDR1 ENHRY, CDR2 SYGVKD. This CDR3 spans 15 amino acids. Here the CDR3 DNA reads TGTGCCATCAGTGACCCGGGACAGGCGATCTATGGCTACACCTTC. It encodes CAISDPGQAIYGYTF.

This clone was seen once. V and J are TRBV21-1 and TRBJ1-5. TRBV21-1 is designated a pseudogene. The CDR3 consists of 17 residues. The DNA for the CDR3 is TGTGCCAGCAGCGAAGAACGGGATGGGGGGAGCAATCAGCCCCAGCATTTT. This encodes CASSEERDGGSNQPQHF.